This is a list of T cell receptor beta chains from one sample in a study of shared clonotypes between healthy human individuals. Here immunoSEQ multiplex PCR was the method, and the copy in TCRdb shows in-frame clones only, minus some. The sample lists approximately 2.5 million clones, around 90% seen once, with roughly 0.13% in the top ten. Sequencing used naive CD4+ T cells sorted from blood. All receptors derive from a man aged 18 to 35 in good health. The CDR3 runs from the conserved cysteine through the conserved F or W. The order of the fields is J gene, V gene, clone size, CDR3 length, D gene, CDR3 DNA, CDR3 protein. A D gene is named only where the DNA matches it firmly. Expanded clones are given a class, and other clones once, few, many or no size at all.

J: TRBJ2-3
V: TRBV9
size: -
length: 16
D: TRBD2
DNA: TGTGCCAGCAGCGCCGGACTAGCGCTTAGCACAGATACGCAGTATTTT
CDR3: CASSAGLALSTDTQYF

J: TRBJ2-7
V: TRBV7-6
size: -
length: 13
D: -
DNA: TGTGCCAGCGCCCGGGACGGCATACTCGAGCAGTACTTC
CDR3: CASARDGILEQYF

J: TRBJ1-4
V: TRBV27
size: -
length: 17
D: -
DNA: TGTGCCAGCAGTTTATTAGTGATGGGGAGCGTCCACGAAAAACTGTTTTTT
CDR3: CASSLLVMGSVHEKLFF

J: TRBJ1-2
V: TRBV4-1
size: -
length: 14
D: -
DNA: TGCGCCAGCAGCGAGAAGGGGGGCCTTTGGGGCTACACCTTC
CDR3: CASSEKGGLWGYTF

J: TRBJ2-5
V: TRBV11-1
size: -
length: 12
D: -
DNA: TGTGCCAGCAGCTTAGCGCTTGAGACCCAGTACTTC
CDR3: CASSLALETQYF

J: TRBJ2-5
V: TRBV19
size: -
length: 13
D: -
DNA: TGTGCCAGTAGTACGGAGGGCAGGGAGACCCAGTACTTC
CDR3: CASSTEGRETQYF

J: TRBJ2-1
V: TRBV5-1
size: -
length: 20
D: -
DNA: TGCGCCAGCAGCAAGGGGACAGGGGGGATAACTAGCGGGAGAAGGAATGAGCAGTTCTTC
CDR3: CASSKGTGGITSGRRNEQFF

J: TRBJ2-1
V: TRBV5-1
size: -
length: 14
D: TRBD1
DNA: TGCGCCACATACCGGGACAGTGATTACAATGAGCAGTTCTTC
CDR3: CATYRDSDYNEQFF

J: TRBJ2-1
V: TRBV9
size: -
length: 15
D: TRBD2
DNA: TGTGCCAGCAGCCTCCGGACTAGTTTCTACAATGAGCAGTTCTTC
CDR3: CASSLRTSFYNEQFF

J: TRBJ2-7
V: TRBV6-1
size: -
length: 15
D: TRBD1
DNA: TGTGCCAGCAGTTCCCCGGGACAGGGTGTTGGCGAGCAGTACTTC
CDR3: CASSSPGQGVGEQYF

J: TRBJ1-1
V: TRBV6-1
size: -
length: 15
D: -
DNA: TGTGCCAGCAGTGAAGCAGCCACTAGGAACACTGAAGCTTTCTTT
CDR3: CASSEAATRNTEAFF

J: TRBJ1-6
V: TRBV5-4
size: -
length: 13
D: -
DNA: TGTGCCAGCAGGAAACAGGAGAATTCACCCCTCCACTTT
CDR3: CASRKQENSPLHF

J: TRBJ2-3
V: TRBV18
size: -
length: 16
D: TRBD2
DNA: TGTGCCAGCTCACCAATAGCGGGAACTAGCACAGATACGCAGTATTTT
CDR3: CASSPIAGTSTDTQYF

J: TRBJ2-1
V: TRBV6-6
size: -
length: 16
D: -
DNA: TGTGCCAGCAGTTACTCGTCCGGCCAATTAGGAGGTGAGCAGTTCTTC
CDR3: CASSYSSGQLGGEQFF

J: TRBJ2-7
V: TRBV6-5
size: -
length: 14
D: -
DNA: TGTGCCAGCAGCCGAGGACTAAGCTCCTACGAGCAGTACTTC
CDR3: CASSRGLSSYEQYF

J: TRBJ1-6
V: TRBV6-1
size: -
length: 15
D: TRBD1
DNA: TGTGCCAGCAGAGGGGCAGGGGGCGCATATTCACCCCTCCACTTT
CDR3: CASRGAGGAYSPLHF

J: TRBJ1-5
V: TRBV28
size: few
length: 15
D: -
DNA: TGTGCCAGCAGACTCCCTGGACAAGTAAATCAGCCCCAGCATTTT
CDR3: CASRLPGQVNQPQHF

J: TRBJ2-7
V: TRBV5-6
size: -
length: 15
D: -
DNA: TGTGCCAGCAGCTTAGGAGGGGTAGGATCCTACGAGCAGTACTTC
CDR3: CASSLGGVGSYEQYF

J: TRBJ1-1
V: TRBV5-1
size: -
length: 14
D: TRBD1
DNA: TGCGCCAGCCGACAGGGGGGCATGAACACTGAAGCTTTCTTT
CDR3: CASRQGGMNTEAFF

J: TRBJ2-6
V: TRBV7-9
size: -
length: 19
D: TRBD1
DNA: TGTGCCAGCAGCCTCCTGACAGGGGGCCGCATCTCTGGGGCCAACGTCCTGACTTTC
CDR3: CASSLLTGGRISGANVLTF

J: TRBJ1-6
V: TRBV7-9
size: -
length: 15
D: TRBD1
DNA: TGTGCCAGCAGCACCGCCGGGACAGTCAATTCACCCCTCCACTTT
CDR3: CASSTAGTVNSPLHF

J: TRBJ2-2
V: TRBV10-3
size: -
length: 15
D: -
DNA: TGTGCCATCAGTGAGGGGGCGGGGAACACCGGGGAGCTGTTTTTT
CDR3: CAISEGAGNTGELFF

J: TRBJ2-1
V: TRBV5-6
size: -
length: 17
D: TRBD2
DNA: TGTGCCAGCAGCCTTAGCGGGCAGATTCGCTCCTACAATGAGCAGTTCTTC
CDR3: CASSLSGQIRSYNEQFF

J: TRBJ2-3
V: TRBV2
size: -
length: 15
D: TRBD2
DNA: TGTGCCAGCACCGAGGGACTAGCGGGGACAGATACGCAGTATTTT
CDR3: CASTEGLAGTDTQYF

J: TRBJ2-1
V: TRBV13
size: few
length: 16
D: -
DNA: TGTGCCAGCAGCTCGAGGGGATTAGCGGTAGCCCGAGAGCAGTTCTTC
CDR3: CASSSRGLAVAREQFF

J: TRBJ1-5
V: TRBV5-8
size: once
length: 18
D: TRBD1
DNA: TGTGCCAGCAGCGCCCAGACAGGGATGCGGTATAGCAGTCAGCCCCAGCATTTT
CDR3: CASSAQTGMRYSSQPQHF

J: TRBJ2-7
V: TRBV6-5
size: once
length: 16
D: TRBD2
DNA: TGTGCCAGCAGTTACTCCTCCAGCGGGGGGACCTACGAGCAGTACTTC
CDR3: CASSYSSSGGTYEQYF

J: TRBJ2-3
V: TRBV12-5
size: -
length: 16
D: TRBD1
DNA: TGTGCTAGTGGCCCGGACAGGGGAACTAGCACAGATACGCAGTATTTT
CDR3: CASGPDRGTSTDTQYF

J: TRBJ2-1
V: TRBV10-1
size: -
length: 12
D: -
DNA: TGCGCCAGCAGTGAGTCGGCAAATGAGCAGTTCTTC
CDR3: CASSESANEQFF

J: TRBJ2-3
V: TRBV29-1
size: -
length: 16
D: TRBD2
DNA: TGCAGCGCCTCCGGGACTAGCGGGGGGGCGACAGATACGCAGTATTTT
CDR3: CSASGTSGGATDTQYF

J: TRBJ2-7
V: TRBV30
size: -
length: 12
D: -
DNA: TGTGCCTGGAGTGAATCCGGCCCCCGGCAGTACTTC
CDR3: CAWSESGPRQYF

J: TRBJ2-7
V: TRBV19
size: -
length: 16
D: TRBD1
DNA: TGTGCCAGTAGAACGACCGGGACAGGGTTAAGCTACGAGCAGTACTTC
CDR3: CASRTTGTGLSYEQYF

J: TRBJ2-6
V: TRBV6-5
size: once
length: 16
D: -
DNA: TGTGCCAGCAGTTATGGCAGGCCCACGGGGGCCAACGTCCTGACTTTC
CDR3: CASSYGRPTGANVLTF

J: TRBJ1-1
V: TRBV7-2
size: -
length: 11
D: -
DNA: TGTGCCAGCAGCTTAGTTAGAGAAGCTTTCTTT
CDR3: CASSLVREAFF

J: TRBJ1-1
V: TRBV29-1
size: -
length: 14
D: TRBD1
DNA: TGCAGCGGTATACAGGGGGCCATGAACACTGAAGCTTTCTTT
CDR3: CSGIQGAMNTEAFF

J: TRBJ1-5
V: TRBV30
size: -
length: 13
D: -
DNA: TGTGCCTGTGAAGCCGGCGGGAATCAGCCCCAGCATTTT
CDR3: CACEAGGNQPQHF

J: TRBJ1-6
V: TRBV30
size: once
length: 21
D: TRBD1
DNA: TGTGCCTGGAGTGATTTCCGCGGACAGGGGGAAAAGGGATCCTATAATTCACCCCTCCACTTT
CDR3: CAWSDFRGQGEKGSYNSPLHF

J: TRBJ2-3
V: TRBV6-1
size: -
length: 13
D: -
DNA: TGTGCCAGCACCCCGGCTACCACAGATACGCAGTATTTT
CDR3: CASTPATTDTQYF

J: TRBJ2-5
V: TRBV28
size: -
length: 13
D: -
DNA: TGTGCCAGCACCCTGGGGCCACAAGAGACCCAGTACTTC
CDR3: CASTLGPQETQYF

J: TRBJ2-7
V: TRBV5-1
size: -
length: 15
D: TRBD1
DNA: TGCGCCAGCAGCTTTCCCGGGACAGGGGTTGACGAGCAGTACTTC
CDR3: CASSFPGTGVDEQYF

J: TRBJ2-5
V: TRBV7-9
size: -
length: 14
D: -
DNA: TGTGCCAGCAGCTTGACCGTATTCGAAGAGACCCAGTACTTC
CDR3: CASSLTVFEETQYF

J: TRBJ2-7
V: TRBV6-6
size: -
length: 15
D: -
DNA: TGTGCCAGCAGTGGGGCGGTGGGTGGCACCTACGAGCAGTACTTC
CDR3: CASSGAVGGTYEQYF

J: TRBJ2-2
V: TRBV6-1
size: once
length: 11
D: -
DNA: TGTGCCAGCCGGAACACCGGGGAGCTGTTTTTT
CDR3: CASRNTGELFF

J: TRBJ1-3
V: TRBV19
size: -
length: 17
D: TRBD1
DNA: TGTGCCAGTAGTCAAGCCGTCGGGACAGGGATCAGAAACACCATATATTTT
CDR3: CASSQAVGTGIRNTIYF

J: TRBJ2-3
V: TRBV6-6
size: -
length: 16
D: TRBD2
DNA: TGTGCCAGCAGTTATAGGACTAGCGGGGGGGCCGAGACGCAGTATTTT
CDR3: CASSYRTSGGAETQYF

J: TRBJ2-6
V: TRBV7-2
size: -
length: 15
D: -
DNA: TGTGCCAGCAGCCAAGGGGGGACCGGGGCCAACGTCCTGACTTTC
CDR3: CASSQGGTGANVLTF

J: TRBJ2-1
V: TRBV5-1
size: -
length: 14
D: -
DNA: TGCGCCAGCAGCTTGCCGGGGGCAGTGAATGAGCAGTTCTTC
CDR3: CASSLPGAVNEQFF

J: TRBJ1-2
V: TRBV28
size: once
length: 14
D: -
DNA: TGTGCCAGCAGTCCCCTGACAGGAAACTATGGCTACACCTTC
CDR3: CASSPLTGNYGYTF

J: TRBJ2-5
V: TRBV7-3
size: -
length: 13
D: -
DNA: TGTGCCAGCAGCAAAGCTACAGGGGAGACCCAGTACTTC
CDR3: CASSKATGETQYF

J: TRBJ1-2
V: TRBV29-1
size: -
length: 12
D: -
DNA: TGCAGCGTCCGGACAGATAACTATGGCTACACCTTC
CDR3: CSVRTDNYGYTF

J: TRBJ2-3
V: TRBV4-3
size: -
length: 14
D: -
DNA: TGCGCCAGCAGCCGCTTCCGAGGCGCAGATACGCAGTATTTT
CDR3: CASSRFRGADTQYF

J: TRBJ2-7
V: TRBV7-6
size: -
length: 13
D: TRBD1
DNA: TGTGCCAGCAGTATGGGACAGGGCAGCGAGCAGTACTTC
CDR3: CASSMGQGSEQYF

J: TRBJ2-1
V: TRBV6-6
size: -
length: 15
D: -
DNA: TGTGCCACCGACCCCAGGCAAAGCTCCTACAATGAGCAGTTCTTC
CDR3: CATDPRQSSYNEQFF

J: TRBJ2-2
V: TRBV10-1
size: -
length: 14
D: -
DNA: TGCGCCAGTAGGGAACGGTTGAACACCGGGGAGCTGTTTTTT
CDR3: CASRERLNTGELFF

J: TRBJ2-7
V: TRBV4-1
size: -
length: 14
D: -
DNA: TGCGCCAGCAGCCAAGATCTCGGGGGATACGAGCAGTACTTC
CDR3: CASSQDLGGYEQYF

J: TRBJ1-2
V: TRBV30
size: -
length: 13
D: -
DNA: TGTGCCTGGAGTCCCGGGCAGCTTTATGGCTACACCTTC
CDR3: CAWSPGQLYGYTF

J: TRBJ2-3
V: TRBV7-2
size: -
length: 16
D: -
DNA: TGTGCCAGCAGCTTAGAACGGCCGGCCCTTCCCCATACGCAGTATTTT
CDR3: CASSLERPALPHTQYF

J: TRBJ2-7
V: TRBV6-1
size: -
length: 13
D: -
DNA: TGTGCCATCGGTGACGGACTCACCTACGAGCAGTACTTC
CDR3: CAIGDGLTYEQYF

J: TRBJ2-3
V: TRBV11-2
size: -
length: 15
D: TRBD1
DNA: TGTGCCAGCAGCTTCGACAGGGGTGGAACAGATACGCAGTATTTT
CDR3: CASSFDRGGTDTQYF

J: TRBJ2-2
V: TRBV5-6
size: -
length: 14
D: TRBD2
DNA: TGTGCCAGCAGCTCGGGGGGGACCACCGGGGAGCTGTTTTTT
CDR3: CASSSGGTTGELFF